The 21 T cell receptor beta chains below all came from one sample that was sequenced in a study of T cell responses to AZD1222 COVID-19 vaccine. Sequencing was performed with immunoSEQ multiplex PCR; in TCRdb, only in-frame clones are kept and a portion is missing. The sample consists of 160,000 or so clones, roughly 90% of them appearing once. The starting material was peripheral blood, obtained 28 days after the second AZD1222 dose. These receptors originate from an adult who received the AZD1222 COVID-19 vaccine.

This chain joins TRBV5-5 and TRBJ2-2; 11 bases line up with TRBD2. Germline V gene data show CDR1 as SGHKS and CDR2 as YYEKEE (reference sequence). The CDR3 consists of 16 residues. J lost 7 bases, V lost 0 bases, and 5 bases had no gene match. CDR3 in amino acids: CASSLGLAGGYGELFF. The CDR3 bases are TGTGCCAGCAGCTTGGGGCTAGCGGGGGGATACGGGGAGCTGTTTTTT.

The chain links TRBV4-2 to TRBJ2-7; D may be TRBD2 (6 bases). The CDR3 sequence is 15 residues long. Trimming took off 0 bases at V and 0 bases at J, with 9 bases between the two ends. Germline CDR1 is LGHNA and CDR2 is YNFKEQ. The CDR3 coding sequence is TGTGCCAGCAGCCAAGAGGGGAGGTCCTCCTACGAGCAGTACTTC. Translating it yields CASSQEGRSSYEQYF.

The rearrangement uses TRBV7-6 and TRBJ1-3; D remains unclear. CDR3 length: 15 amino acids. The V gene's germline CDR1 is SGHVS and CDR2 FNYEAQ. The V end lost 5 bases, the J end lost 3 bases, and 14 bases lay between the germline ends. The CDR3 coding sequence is TGTGCCAGCAGCCGTGACACCGGTAGTGGAAACACCATATATTTT. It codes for CASSRDTGSGNTIYF.

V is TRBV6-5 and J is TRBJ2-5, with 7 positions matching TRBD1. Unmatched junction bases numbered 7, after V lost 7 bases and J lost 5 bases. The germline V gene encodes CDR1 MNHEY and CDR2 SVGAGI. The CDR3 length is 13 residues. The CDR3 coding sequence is TGTGCCAGCACCAGACAGGGATGGGAGACCCAGTACTTC. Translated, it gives CASTRQGWETQYF.

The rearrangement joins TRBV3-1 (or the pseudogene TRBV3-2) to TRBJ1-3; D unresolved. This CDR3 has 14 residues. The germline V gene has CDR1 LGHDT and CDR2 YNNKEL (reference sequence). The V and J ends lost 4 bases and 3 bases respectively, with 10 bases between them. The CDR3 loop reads CASSPTAYGNTIYF. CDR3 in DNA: TGTGCCAGCAGCCCAACAGCTTATGGAAACACCATATATTTT.

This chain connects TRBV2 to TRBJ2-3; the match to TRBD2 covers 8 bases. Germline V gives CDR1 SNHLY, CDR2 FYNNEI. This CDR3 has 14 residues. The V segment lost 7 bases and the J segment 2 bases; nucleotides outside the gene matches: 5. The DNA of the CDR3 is TGTGCCAGCAACTTCGGACTAGCCACAGATACGCAGTATTTT. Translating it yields CASNFGLATDTQYF.

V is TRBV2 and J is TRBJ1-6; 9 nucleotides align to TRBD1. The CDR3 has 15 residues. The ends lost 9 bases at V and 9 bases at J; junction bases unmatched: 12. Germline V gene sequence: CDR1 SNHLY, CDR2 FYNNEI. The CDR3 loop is CASRGTGSLSSPLHF. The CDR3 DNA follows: TGTGCCAGTAGAGGGACAGGGAGTCTGAGTTCACCCCTCCACTTT.

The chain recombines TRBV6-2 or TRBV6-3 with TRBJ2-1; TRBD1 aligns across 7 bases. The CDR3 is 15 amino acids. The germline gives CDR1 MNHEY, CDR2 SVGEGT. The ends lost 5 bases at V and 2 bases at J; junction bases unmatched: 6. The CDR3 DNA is TGTGCCAGCAGTCGACAGGGATTCACCTACAATGAGCAGTTCTTC. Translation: CASSRQGFTYNEQFF.

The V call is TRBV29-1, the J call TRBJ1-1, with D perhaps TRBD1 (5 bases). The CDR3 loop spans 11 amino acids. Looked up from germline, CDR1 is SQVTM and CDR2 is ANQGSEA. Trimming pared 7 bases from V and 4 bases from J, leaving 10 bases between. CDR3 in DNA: TGCAGCGGTATGGGGGGCACTGAAGCTTTCTTT. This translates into CSGMGGTEAFF.

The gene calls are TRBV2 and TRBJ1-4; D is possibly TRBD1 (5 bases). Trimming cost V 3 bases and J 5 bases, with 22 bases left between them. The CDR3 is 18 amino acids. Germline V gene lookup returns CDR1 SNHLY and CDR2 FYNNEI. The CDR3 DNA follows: TGTGCCAGCAGTGACCTACCGACGACAGAGTCTTTCAATGAAAAACTGTTTTTT. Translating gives CASSDLPTTESFNEKLFF.

Written as DNA, the CDR3 is TGTGCCAGCAGTACCCGGGGAGATTATAATTCACCCCTCCACTTT. Amino acid sequence: CASSTRGDYNSPLHF. This chain joins TRBV2 and TRBJ1-6, with D uncertain. Trimming removed 5 bases from V and 4 bases from J, with 12 bases in between. Germline loops: CDR1 SNHLY, CDR2 FYNNEI. The CDR3 has 15 residues.

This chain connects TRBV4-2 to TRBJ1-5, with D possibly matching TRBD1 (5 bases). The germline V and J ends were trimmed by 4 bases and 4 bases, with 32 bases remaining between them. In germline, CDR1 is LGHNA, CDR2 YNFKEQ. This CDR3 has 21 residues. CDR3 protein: CASSPSWRTFGHRKSNQPQHF. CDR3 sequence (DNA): TGTGCCAGCAGCCCGTCTTGGAGGACTTTCGGACACAGGAAGAGTAATCAGCCCCAGCATTTT.

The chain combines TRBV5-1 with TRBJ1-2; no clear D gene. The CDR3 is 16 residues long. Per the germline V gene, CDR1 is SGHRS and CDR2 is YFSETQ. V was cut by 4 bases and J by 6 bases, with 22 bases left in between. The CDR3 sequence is CASSPRVGSQMDGYTF. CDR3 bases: TGCGCCAGCAGCCCGCGAGTAGGGTCTCAAATGGATGGCTACACCTTC.

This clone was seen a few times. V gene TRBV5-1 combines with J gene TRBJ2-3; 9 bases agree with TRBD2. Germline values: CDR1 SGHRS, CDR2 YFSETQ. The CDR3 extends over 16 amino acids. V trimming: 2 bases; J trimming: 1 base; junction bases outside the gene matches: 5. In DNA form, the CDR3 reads TGCGCCAGCAGCTTTTTGGCTAGCGGGGGCACAGATACGCAGTATTTT. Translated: CASSFLASGGTDTQYF.

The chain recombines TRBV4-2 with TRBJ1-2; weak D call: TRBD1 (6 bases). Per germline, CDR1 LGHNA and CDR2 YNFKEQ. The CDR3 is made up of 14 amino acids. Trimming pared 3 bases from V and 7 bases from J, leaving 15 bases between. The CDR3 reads CASSQGTTTSGYTF. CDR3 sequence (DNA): TGTGCCAGCAGCCAGGGGACAACAACCTCTGGCTACACCTTC.

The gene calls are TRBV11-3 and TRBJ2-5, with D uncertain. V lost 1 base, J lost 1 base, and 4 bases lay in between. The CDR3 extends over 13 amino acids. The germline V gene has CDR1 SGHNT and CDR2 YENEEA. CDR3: CASSLGLQETQYF. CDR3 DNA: TGTGCCAGCAGCTTAGGGCTCCAAGAGACCCAGTACTTC.

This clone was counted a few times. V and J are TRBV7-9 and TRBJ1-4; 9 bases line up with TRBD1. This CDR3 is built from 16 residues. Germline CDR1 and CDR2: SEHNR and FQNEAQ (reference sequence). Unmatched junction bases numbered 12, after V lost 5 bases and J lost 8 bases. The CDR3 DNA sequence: TGTGCCAGCAGCCTAATCGGGACAGGGACGGGAGAAAAACTGTTTTTT. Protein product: CASSLIGTGTGEKLFF. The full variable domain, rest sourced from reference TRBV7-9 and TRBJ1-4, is DTGVSQNPRHKITKRGQNVTFRCDPISEHNRLYWYRQTLGQGPEFLTYFQNEAQLEKSRLLSDRFSAERPKGSFSTLEIQRTEQGDSAMYLCASSLIGTGTGEKLFFGSGTQLSVL.

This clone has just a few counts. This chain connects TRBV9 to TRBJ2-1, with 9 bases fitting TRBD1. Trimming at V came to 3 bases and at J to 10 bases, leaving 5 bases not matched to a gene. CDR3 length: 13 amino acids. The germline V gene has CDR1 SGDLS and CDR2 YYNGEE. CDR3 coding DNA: TGTGCCAGCAGCGAAGAGGACAGGGGCGAGCAGTTCTTC. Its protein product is CASSEEDRGEQFF.

The CDR3 sequence is CASSQDLSARDYGYTF. DNA of the CDR3: TGCGCCAGCAGCCAAGATTTATCCGCCAGAGACTATGGCTACACCTTC. The chain has TRBV4-3 and TRBJ1-2; D unclear. The germline gives CDR1 LGHNA, CDR2 YSLEER. The CDR3 spans 16 residues. V lost 0 bases, J lost 3 bases, and 14 bases lay in between.

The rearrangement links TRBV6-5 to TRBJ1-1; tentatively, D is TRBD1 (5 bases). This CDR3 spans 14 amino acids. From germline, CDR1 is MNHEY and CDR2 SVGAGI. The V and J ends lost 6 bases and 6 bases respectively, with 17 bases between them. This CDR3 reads CASSAGGDWAEAFF. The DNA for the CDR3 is TGTGCCAGCAGCGCCGGGGGGGATTGGGCTGAAGCTTTCTTT.

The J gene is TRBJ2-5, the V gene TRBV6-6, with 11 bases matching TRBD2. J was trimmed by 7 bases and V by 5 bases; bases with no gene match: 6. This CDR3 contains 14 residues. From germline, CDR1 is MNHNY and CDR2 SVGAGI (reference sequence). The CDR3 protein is CASSPPSGGMTQYF. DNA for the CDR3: TGTGCCAGCAGTCCCCCTAGCGGGGGGATGACCCAGTACTTC.